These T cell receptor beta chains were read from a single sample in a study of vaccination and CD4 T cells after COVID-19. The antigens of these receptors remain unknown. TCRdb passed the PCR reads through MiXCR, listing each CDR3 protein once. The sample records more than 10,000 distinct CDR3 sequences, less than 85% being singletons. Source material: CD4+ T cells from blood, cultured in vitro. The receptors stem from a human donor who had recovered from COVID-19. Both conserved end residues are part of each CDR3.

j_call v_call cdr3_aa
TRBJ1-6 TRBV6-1 CASSRRGQGSSSYNSPLHF
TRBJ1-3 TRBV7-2 CASSSYLSSGNTIYF
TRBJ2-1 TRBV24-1 CATSGQVNEQFF
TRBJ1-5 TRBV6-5 CASSYSGLNQPQHF
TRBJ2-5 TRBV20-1 CSANGAGTQYF
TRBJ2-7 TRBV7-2 CASSRGLAYEQYF
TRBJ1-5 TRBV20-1 CSARYRQNQPQHF
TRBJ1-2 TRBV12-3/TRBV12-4 CASSPGYGYTF
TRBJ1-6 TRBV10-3 CAISESSGNSPLHF
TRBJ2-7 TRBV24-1 CATSARGLDREQYF
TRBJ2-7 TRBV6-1 CASSRQIAYEQYF
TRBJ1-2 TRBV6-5 CASSYNRGTEFF
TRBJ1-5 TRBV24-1 CATSDSGVRADQPQHF
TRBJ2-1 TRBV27 CASSPRGLAGNEQFF
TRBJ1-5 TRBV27 CASRPFVSSPQHF
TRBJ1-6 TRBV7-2 CASSFTQVYNSPLHF
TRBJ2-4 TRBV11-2 CASRRPGASGRTNIQYF
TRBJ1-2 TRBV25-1 CASSAQGRYGYTF
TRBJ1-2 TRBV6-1 CASTPAHYGYTF
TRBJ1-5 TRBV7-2 CASSSNGQGNQPQHF
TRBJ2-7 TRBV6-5 CASSSTGGPYEQYF
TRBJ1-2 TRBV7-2 CASSSHRAGAGYTF
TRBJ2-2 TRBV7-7 CASSLGGTGELFF
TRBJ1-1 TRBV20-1 CSASSGGKRTEAFF
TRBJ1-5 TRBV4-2 CASSQMGDGSNQPQHF
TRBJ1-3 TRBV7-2 CASSPREGVRYF
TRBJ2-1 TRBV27 CASRPGTGGYNEQFF
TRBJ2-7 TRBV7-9 CASRTSGNSYEQYF
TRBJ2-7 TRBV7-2 CASSLPSRSYEQYF
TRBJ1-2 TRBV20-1 CSPPGALSNYGYTF
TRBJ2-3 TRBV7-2 CASSLGQGTQYF
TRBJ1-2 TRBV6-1 CASSPTGDYGYTF
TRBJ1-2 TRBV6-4 CASSAEWGASYGYTF
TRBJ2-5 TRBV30 CAWSVHKLETQYF
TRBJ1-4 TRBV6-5 CASSYSTGTNEKLFF